The present T cell receptor (beta chain) was sequenced within a study of blood T cell repertoires in COVID-19. On the study more broadly: Acute and convalescent COVID-19 specimens originated in the United States, Italy and Spain. Nucleic acid was either cDNA or gDNA, and it came from T cells, B-cell-depleted T cells, or PBMCs.

Source study methods: Cell counts per sample came from amplifying reference gene primers. The assay was immunoSEQ multiplex PCR, and TCRdb's table has in-frame clones only and misses some. Clonal size and the V and J genes are those of that table, whereas D and trimming came from the DNA. The sample includes approximately 93,000 clones, approximately 87% of them seen just once. The CDR3 consists of 12 residues. CDR1 and CDR2 from the germline V gene are SNHLY and FYNNEI. V was clipped by 8 bases and J by 10 bases, with 15 bases between them. The sample was peripheral blood. This receptor was obtained from a human donor in a cohort sampled during active COVID-19. This sequence joins TRBV2 and TRBJ2-1; tentative D call: TRBD2 (5 bases). CDR3 in DNA: TGTGCCAGCTCCCCGGAGGCTCAAGAGCAGTTCTTC. It encodes CASSPEAQEQFF.